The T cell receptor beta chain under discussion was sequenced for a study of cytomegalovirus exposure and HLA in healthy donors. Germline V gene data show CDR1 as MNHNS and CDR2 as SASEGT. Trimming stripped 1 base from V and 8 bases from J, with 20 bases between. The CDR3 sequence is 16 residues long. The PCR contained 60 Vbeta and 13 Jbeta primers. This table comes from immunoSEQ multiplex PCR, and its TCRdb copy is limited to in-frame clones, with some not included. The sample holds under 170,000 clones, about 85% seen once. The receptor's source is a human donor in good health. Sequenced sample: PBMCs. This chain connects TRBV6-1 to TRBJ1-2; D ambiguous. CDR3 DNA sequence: TGTGCCAGCAGTGAAGGAGCCAATCCCGGTATCGTGGGCTACACCTTC. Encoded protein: CASSEGANPGIVGYTF.